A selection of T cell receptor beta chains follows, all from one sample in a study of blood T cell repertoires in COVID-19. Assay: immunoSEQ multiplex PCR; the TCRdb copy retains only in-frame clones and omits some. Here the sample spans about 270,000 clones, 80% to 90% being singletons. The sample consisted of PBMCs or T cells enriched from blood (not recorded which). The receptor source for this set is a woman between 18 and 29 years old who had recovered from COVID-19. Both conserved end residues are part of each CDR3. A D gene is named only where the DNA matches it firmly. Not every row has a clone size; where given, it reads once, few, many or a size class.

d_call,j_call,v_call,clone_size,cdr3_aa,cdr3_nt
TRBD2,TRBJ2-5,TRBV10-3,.,CAIRRGTSGQETQYF,TGTGCCATCCGGAGGGGGACTAGCGGGCAAGAGACCCAGTACTTC
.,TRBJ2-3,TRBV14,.,CASSRTGGKQYF,TGTGCCAGCAGCCGAACCGGGGGAAAGCAGTATTTT
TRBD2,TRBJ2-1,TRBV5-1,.,CASSLGLAGGPHYNEQFF,TGCGCCAGCAGCTTGGGGCTAGCGGGGGGGCCCCACTACAATGAGCAGTTCTTC
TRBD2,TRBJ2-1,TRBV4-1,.,CASSGTGTSGGANEQFF,TGCGCCAGCAGCGGAACCGGGACTAGCGGGGGGGCTAATGAGCAGTTCTTC
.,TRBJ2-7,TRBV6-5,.,CASSKLGRHEQYF,TGTGCCAGCAGTAAACTGGGCAGGCACGAGCAGTACTTC
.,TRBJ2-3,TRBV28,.,CASSLVRASTDTQYF,TGTGCCAGCAGTTTAGTGCGGGCGAGCACAGATACGCAGTATTTT
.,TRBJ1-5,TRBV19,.,CASSIWEGSGNQPQHF,TGTGCCAGTAGTATCTGGGAGGGATCGGGCAATCAGCCCCAGCATTTT
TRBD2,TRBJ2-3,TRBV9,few,CASSVGSGVITDTQYF,TGTGCCAGCAGCGTGGGCAGCGGGGTGATCACAGATACGCAGTATTTT
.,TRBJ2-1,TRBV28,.,CASSGSLREQFF,TGTGCCAGCAGCGGGTCCTTGCGGGAGCAGTTCTTC
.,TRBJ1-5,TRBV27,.,CASSLFRGGGQPQHF,TGTGCCAGCAGTTTATTCAGGGGAGGGGGTCAGCCCCAGCATTTT
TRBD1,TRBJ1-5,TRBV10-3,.,CAISARQGDQPQHF,TGTGCCATCAGTGCCCGACAGGGGGATCAGCCCCAGCATTTT
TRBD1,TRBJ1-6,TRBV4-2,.,CASSQDGNRGSPLHF,TGTGCCAGCAGCCAAGATGGAAACAGGGGGTCACCCCTCCACTTT
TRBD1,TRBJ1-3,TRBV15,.,CATSRTRPGQGSDGNTIYF,TGTGCCACCAGCAGAACTCGTCCGGGACAGGGTTCGGATGGAAACACCATATATTTT
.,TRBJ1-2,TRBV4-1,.,CASSQDLRGINYGYTF,TGCGCCAGCAGCCAAGACCTCAGGGGAATTAACTATGGCTACACCTTC
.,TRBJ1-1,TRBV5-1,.,CASSFDSNTEAFF,TGCGCCAGCAGCTTCGACAGTAACACTGAAGCTTTCTTT
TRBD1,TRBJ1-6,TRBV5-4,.,CASSRDRAINSPLHF,TGTGCCAGCAGCCGAGACAGGGCGATTAATTCACCCCTCCACTTT
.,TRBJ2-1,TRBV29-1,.,CSVPGEYNEQFF,TGCAGCGTGCCGGGAGAATACAATGAGCAGTTCTTC
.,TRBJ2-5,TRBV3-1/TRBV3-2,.,CASSHRVLQETQYF,TGTGCCAGCAGCCACCGGGTTCTCCAAGAGACCCAGTACTTC
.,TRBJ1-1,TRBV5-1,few,CASSLEGGARATEAFF,TGCGCCAGCAGCTTGGAGGGGGGGGCGAGAGCCACTGAAGCTTTCTTT
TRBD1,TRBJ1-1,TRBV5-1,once,CASSLRVGDSTYYEAFF,TGCGCCAGCAGCTTACGCGTGGGGGACAGTACCTACTATGAAGCTTTCTTT